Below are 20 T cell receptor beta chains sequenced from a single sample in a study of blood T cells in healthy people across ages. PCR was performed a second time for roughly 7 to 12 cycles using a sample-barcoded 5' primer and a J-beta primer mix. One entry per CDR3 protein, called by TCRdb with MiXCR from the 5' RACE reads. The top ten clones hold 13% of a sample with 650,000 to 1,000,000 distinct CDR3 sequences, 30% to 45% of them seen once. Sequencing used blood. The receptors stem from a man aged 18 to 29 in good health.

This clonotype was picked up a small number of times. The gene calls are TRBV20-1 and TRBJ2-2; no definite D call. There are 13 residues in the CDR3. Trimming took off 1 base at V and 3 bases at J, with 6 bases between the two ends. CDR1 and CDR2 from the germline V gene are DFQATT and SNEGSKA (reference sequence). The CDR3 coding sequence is TGCAGTGCTAGAGGACCCGACACCGGGGAGCTGTTTTTT. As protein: CSARGPDTGELFF.

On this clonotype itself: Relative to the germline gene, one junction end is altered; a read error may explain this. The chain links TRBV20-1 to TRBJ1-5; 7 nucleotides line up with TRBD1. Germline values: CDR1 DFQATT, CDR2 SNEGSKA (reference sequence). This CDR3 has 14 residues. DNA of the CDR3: TGCAGTGCTATACAGGGGTCCCCTAATCACCCCCAGCATTTT. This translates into CSAIQGSPNHPQHF.

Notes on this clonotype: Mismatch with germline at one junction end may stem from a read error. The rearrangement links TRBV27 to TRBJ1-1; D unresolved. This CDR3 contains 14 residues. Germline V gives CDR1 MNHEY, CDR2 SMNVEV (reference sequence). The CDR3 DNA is TGTGTCAGCGGGGATCACCGACCGGGGACTGAAGCTTTCTTT. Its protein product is CVSGDHRPGTEAFF.

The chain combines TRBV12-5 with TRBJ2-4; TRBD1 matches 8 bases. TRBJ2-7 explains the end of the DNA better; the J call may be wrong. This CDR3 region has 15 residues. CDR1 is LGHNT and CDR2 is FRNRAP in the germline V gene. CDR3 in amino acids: CASGGGQGAADEQYF. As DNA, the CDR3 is TGTGCTAGTGGTGGGGGGCAGGGGGCGGCCGACGAGCAGTACTTC.

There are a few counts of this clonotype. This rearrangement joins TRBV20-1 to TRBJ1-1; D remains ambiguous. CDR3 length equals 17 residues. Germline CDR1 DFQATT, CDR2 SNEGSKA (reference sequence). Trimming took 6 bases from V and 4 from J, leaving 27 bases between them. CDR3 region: CSAGRRNSLFWGTEAFF. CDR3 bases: TGCAGTGCGGGCCGGAGAAACTCACTCTTTTGGGGCACTGAAGCTTTCTTT.

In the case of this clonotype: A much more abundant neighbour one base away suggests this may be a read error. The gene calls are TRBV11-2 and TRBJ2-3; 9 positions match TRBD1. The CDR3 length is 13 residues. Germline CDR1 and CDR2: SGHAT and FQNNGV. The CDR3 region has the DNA TGTGCCACCCCGGGACAGGGACGAGATATGCAGTATTTT. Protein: CATPGQGRDMQYF.

This CDR3 reads CRARANEQFF. CDR3 sequence (DNA): TGCAGGGCGCGAGCGAATGAGCAGTTCTTC. V usage is TRBV20-1 and J usage is TRBJ2-1, with unresolved D. Germline CDR1 is DFQATT and CDR2 is SNEGSKA (reference sequence). The CDR3 length is 10 residues.

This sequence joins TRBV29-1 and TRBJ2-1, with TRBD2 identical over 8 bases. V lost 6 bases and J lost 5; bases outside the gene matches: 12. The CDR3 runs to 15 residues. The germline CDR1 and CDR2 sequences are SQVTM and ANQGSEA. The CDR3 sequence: CSVPRGAGGHNEQFF. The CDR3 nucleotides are TGCAGCGTCCCCCGGGGGGCGGGAGGACACAATGAGCAGTTCTTC.

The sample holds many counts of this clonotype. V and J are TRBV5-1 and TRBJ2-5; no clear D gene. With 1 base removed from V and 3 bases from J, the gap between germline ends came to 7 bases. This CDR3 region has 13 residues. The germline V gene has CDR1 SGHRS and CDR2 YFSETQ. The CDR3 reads CASSLYPEETQYF. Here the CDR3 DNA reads TGCGCCAGCAGCTTGTATCCCGAAGAGACCCAGTACTTC.

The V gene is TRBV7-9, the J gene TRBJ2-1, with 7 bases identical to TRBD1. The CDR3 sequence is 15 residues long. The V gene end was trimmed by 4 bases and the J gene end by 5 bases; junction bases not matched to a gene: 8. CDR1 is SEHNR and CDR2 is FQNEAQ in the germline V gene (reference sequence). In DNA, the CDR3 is TGTGCCAGCAGCTCCCGCGGACAGGTCGACAATGAGCAGTTCTTC. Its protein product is CASSSRGQVDNEQFF.

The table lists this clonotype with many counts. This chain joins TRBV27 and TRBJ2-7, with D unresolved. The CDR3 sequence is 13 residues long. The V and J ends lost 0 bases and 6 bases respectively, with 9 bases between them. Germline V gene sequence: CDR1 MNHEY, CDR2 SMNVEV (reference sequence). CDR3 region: CASSLSPSAEQYF. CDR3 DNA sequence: TGTGCCAGCAGTTTATCCCCATCCGCCGAGCAGTACTTC.

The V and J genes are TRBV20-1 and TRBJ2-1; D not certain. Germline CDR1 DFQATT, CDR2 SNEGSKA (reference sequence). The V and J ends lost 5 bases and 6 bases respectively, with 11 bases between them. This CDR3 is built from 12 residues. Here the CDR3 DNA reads TGCAGTGCTCGAGGCGATTTCAATGAGCAGTTCTTC. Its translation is CSARGDFNEQFF.

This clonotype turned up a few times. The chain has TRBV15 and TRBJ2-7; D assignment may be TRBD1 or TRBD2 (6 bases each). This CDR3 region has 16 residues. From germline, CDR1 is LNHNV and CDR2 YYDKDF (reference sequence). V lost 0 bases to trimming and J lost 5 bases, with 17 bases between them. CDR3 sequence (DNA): TGTGCCACCAGCAGAGATCACGGGGGCAAGAAGAACGAGCAGTACTTC. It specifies CATSRDHGGKKNEQYF.

CDR3 DNA: TGCAGCGTTGGGGTAAAGGATACGCAGTATTTT. It is translated as CSVGVKDTQYF. The chain couples TRBV29-1 to TRBJ2-3; D uncertain. Trimming stripped 4 bases from V and 6 bases from J, with 8 bases between. CDR3 length: 11 residues. In germline, CDR1 is SQVTM, CDR2 ANQGSEA.

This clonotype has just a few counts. Written as DNA, the CDR3 is TGTGCCAGCAGTTTTACGGCCCTTGGGGATGAGCAGTACTTC. It yields the protein CASSFTALGDEQYF. The J gene is TRBJ2-5, the V gene TRBV28, with D uncertain. Trimming cost V 3 bases and J 11 bases, with 19 bases left between them. The CDR3 spans 14 residues. The germline V gene has CDR1 MDHEN and CDR2 SYDVKM.

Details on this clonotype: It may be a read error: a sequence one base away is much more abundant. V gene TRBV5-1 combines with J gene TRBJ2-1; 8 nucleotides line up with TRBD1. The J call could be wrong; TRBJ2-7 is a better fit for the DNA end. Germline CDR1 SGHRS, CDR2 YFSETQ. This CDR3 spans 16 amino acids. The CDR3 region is CASSATGGASYNEQYF. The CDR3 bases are TGCGCCAGCAGCGCTACAGGGGGTGCCTCCTACAATGAGCAGTACTTC.

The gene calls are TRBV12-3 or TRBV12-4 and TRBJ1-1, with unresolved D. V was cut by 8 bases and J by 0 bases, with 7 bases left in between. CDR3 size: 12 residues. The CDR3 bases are TGTGCCAGCTTACAGATGAACACTGAAGCTTTCTTT. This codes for CASLQMNTEAFF.

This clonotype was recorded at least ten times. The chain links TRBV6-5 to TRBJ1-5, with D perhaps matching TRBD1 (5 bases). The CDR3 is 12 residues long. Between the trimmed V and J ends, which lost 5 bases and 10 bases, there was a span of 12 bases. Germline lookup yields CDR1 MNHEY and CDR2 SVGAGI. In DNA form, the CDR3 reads TGTGCCAGCAGTACGGGGGATTCCCCCCAGCATTTT. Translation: CASSTGDSPQHF.

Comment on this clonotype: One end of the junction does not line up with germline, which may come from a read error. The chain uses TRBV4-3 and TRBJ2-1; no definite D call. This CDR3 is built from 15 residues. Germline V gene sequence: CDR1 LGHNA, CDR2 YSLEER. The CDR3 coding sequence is TGCGCCAGCAGCCAAGATGGCGGAGCCTACGATGAGCAGTTCTTC. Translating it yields CASSQDGGAYDEQFF.

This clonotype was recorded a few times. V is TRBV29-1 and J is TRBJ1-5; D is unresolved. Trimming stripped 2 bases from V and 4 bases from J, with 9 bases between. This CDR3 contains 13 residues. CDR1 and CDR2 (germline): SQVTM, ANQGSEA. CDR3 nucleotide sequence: TGCAGCGTTGAACTAGGGAGTAATCAGCCCCAGCATTTT. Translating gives CSVELGSNQPQHF.